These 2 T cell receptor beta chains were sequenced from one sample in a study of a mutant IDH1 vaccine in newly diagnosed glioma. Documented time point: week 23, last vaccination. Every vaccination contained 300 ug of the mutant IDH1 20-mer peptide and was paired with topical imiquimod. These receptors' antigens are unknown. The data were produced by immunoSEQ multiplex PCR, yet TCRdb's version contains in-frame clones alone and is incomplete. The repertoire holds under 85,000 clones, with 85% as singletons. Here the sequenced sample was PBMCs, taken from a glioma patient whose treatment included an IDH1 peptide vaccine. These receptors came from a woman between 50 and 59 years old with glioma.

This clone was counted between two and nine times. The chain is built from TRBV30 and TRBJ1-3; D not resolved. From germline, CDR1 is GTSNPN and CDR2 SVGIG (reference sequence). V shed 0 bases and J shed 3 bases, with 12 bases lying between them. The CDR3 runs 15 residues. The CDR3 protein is CAWSVLPGRGNTIYF. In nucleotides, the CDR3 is TGTGCCTGGAGTGTCCTACCAGGTCGTGGAAACACCATATATTTT.

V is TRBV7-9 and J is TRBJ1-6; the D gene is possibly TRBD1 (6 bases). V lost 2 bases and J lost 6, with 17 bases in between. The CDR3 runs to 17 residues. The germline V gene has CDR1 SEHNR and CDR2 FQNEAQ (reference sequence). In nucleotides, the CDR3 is TGTGCCAGCAGCTTACCCGGACAGTATATATTTAATTCACCCCTCCACTTT. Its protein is CASSLPGQYIFNSPLHF.